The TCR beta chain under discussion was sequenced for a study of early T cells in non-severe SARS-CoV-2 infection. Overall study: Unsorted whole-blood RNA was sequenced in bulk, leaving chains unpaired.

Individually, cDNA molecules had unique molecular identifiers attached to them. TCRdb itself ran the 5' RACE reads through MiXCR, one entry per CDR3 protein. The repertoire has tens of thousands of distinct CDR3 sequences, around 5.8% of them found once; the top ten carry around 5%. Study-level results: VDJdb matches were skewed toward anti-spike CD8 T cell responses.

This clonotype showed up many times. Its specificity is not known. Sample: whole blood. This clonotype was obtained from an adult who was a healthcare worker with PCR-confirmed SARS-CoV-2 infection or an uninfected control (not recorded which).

In DNA form, the CDR3 reads TGCGCCAGCAGCCAAGAAGGCCTACCCGTCTACAATGAGCAGTTCTTC. Translated, it gives CASSQEGLPVYNEQFF. This chain connects TRBV4-3 to TRBJ2-1; unclear D gene. CDR1 is LGHNA and CDR2 is YSLEER in the germline V gene. With 0 bases removed from V and 3 bases from J, the gap between germline ends came to 12 bases. The CDR3 runs 16 residues.